This T cell receptor (beta chain) was recovered during a study of T cells after yellow fever vaccination. Study results and caveats: Weaker, the secondary response had a peak occurring faster, on day 5 versus 15. Of the clonotypes, a small share occurred in both CD4 and CD8 compartments.

This clonotype was counted only a few times. As yet, its antigen is unknown. CDR1 is MNHEY and CDR2 is SVGAGI in the germline V gene. The V end lost 0 bases, the J end lost 7 bases, and 15 bases lay between the germline ends. The CDR3 has 15 amino acids. The authors made TCR cDNA by 5'RACE template switching, adding a universal primer site and UMIs. Each CDR3 protein gets one entry after TCRdb re-called the 5' RACE reads with MiXCR. The sample contains about 320,000 distinct CDR3 sequences, 9.5% to 12% of which appear only once. The sequencing here drew on CD4+ T cells sorted from PBMCs, taken 45 days after the yellow fever booster vaccination. The sequence derives from a man aged 18 to 35 who received the YFV17D yellow fever vaccine. V usage is TRBV6-5 and J usage is TRBJ2-5; D uncertain. DNA for the CDR3: TGTGCCAGCAGTTACTCGATCTGGCGGTTGGGGACCCAGTACTTC. It is translated as CASSYSIWRLGTQYF.